This T cell receptor beta chain was retrieved from a study of PD-L1 blockade in urothelial cancer. V gave up 3 bases and J gave up 8 bases; unmatched junction bases: 18. CDR1 is GTSNPN, CDR2 SVGIG, per germline (reference sequence). The CDR3 loop spans 17 amino acids. This sample's time point: pretreatment peripheral blood. Patients were living with locally advanced or metastatic urothelial carcinoma. Sequenced by immunoSEQ multiplex PCR; TCRdb stores in-frame clones only, minus some. This table holds roughly 91,000 clones, around 85% found once. This clonotype originated in a man aged 55 to 69 with urothelial cancer. The V call is TRBV30, the J call TRBJ2-7; 11 nucleotides agree with TRBD1. Sequenced material: PBMCs, taken around atezolizumab (anti-PD-L1) treatment. The CDR3 sequence: CAWSRDRGRWSANKQYF. In nucleotides, the CDR3 is TGTGCCTGGAGCCGGGACAGGGGGAGATGGTCTGCAAATAAGCAGTACTTC.